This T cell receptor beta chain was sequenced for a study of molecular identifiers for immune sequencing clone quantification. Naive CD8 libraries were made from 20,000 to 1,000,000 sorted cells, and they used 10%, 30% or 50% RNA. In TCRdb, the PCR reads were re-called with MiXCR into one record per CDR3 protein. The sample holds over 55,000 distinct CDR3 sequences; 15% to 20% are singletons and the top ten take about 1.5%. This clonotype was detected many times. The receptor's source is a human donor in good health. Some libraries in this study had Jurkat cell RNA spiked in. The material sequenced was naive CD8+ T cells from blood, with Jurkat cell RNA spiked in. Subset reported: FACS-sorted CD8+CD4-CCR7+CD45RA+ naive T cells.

CDR3 DNA: TGTGCCATCAGTGACACGACAGGGGGTTACACTGAAGCTTTCTTT. Translating it yields CAISDTTGGYTEAFF. This chain joins TRBV10-3 and TRBJ1-1; TRBD1 aligns across 9 bases. V shed 3 bases and J 3 bases; nucleotides not matched to a gene: 5. The CDR3 has 15 residues. Germline V CDR1 and CDR2: ENHRY, SYGVKD.